These T cell receptor beta chains were read from a single sample in a study of T cell responses to AZD1222 COVID-19 vaccine. Using immunoSEQ multiplex PCR, the repertoire was profiled, and TCRdb retains in-frame clones only, with some absent. This table has 150,000 to 200,000 clones, 88% appearing once. The sample consisted of peripheral blood, taken 28 days after the second AZD1222 dose. These receptors all stem from an adult who received the AZD1222 COVID-19 vaccine. Each CDR3 is given with its conserved first and last residue. Fields, in order: D gene, J gene, V gene, clone size, CDR3 protein, CDR3 DNA. D genes are given only for firm matches. Clone size is shown for a subset of rows, as once, few, many or a class of expanded clone.

TRBD1 | TRBJ2-7 | TRBV6-5 | . | CASSKDRAPSYEQYF | TGTGCCAGCAGTAAGGACAGGGCTCCCTCCTACGAGCAGTACTTC
TRBD1 | TRBJ2-5 | TRBV28 | . | CASSQTGIQETQYF | TGTGCCAGCAGTCAGACAGGGATACAAGAGACCCAGTACTTC
. | TRBJ2-7 | TRBV12-3/TRBV12-4 | . | CASLGSSHEQYF | TGTGCCAGCTTGGGGTCTTCACACGAGCAGTACTTC
. | TRBJ2-3 | TRBV6-5 | . | CASSYSGGQTLSQYF | TGTGCCAGCAGTTACTCGGGCGGTCAAACCCTTTCGCAGTATTTT
. | TRBJ2-1 | TRBV19 | . | CASTAILSYNEQFF | TGTGCCAGTACAGCGATCCTCTCCTACAATGAGCAGTTCTTC
. | TRBJ2-7 | TRBV7-9 | . | CASSLAGTTYEQYF | TGTGCCAGCAGCTTAGCGGGGACAACCTACGAGCAGTACTTC
. | TRBJ1-5 | TRBV28 | . | CASTNSNQPQHF | TGTGCCAGCACCAACAGCAATCAGCCCCAGCATTTT
. | TRBJ2-3 | TRBV5-4 | . | CASSLVVVWADHYTDTQYF | TGTGCCAGCAGCTTGGTAGTAGTCTGGGCGGACCATTACACAGATACGCAGTATTTT
. | TRBJ1-1 | TRBV30 | . | CAWFGGMNTEAFF | TGTGCCTGGTTTGGGGGCATGAACACTGAAGCTTTCTTT
TRBD1 | TRBJ1-2 | TRBV7-3 | few | CASSDGTGNGYTF | TGTGCCAGCAGCGACGGGACAGGGAATGGCTACACCTTC
. | TRBJ2-5 | TRBV2 | . | CASNPQGWEETQYF | TGTGCCAGCAACCCACAGGGTTGGGAAGAGACCCAGTACTTC